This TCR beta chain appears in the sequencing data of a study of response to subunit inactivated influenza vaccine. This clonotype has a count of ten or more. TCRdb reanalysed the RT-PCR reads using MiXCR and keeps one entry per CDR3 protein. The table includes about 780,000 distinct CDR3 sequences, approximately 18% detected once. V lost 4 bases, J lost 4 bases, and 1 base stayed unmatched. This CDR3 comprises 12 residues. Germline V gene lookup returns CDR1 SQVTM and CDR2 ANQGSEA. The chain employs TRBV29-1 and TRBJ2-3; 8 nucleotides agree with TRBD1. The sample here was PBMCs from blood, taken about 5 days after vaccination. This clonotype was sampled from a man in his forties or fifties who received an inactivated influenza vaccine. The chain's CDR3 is CSVGTGSDTQYF. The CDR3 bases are TGCAGCGTTGGGACAGGGTCAGATACGCAGTATTTT.